Included here is one TCR beta chain sequence, with context. This sample is part of a study of blood T cell repertoires in COVID-19. In the original workflow: Estimates of nucleated cell counts were drawn from the amplification of reference gene primers. Sequenced by immunoSEQ multiplex PCR; TCRdb stores in-frame clones only, minus some. V, J and clone size were drawn from that table, and D and trimming were deduced from the DNA. Of 88,000 or so clones in the sample, about 86% were seen once. The CDR3 has 14 residues. The germline V gene encodes CDR1 SGHTA and CDR2 FQGTGA. V shed 5 bases, J shed 6 bases, and the junction held 5 bases outside the gene matches.

The gene calls are TRBV7-3 and TRBJ2-1; 9 bases are shared with TRBD2. This sequence originates from a man in his sixties with acute or convalescent COVID-19. The sequenced sample was peripheral blood. The CDR3 is CASSPGLAFNEQFF. The CDR3 nucleotides read TGTGCCAGCAGCCCGGGACTAGCCTTCAATGAGCAGTTCTTC.